Described below is a single TCR beta chain sequence and its context. No antigen is known for it. With 60 Vbeta and 13 Jbeta primers, the PCR was carried out. Libraries were prepared by immunoSEQ multiplex PCR; TCRdb keeps only in-frame clonotypes and omits some of them. The sample consists of 110,000 or so clones, roughly two thirds of them appearing once. The CDR3 runs to 13 residues. V was trimmed by 7 bases and J by 3 bases, leaving 10 bases between them. Germline values: CDR1 MNHNS, CDR2 SASEGT. These data originate in a study of cytomegalovirus exposure and HLA in healthy donors. Study information: The study placed around 85% of its approximately 400 genotyped donors in the Caucasian-associated ancestry cluster.

General study points: A missense variant in DCLRE1C was later tied to TCR beta V- and J-gene trimming. Reported findings show TCR beta sequences accurately forecast HLA-A and HLA-B alleles in most subjects.

Sequenced material: PBMCs. The TCR was taken from a man between 18 and 29 years old in good health and CMV-seropositive. The chain recombines TRBV6-1 with TRBJ1-5; D call uncertain. The CDR3 region has the DNA TGTGCCAGCACCCGACATCCCAATCAGCCCCAGCATTTT. This codes for CASTRHPNQPQHF.